The present T cell receptor beta chain was sequenced within a study of shared clonotypes between healthy human individuals. The protocol was immunoSEQ multiplex PCR, while the TCRdb copy is restricted to in-frame clones and leaves out a portion. The sample records 110,000 or so clones, around 66% being singletons. Findings and caveats of the study: Estimated richness was generally greater in naive than memory subsets.

For this clone: Its specificity is not known.

Free of recent acute infections or vaccinations, the donors were healthy HIV-negative adults. Caucasian adults residing in Nashville, Tennessee made up all the donors. The clonotype was recovered from a woman younger than 45 in good health. Sequencing used memory CD8+ T cells sorted from blood. Subset described: CD45RO+ cells pooled with CCR7-negative TemRA cells.

CDR3 DNA: TGTGCCATCAGTGCGTCAGGGCAGGGCGGGAGGGACAATGAGCAGTTCTTC. This translates into CAISASGQGGRDNEQFF. The chain recombines TRBV10-3 with TRBJ2-1; 9 bases are shared with TRBD2. Germline V gene sequence: CDR1 ENHRY, CDR2 SYGVKD. V lost 4 bases to trimming and J lost 5 bases; unmatched junction nucleotides: 12. The CDR3 runs 17 residues.